Listed below are T cell receptor beta chains from one sample, sequenced in a study of T cells and copy number aberrations in small-cell lung cancer. The table came from immunoSEQ multiplex PCR; TCRdb's copy has only in-frame clones and leaves some out. This sample has 6,000 or so clones; roughly 76% occur once, and the top ten carry around 9%. Specimen: tumor tissue. The receptors come from a man aged 45-65 years with small cell lung cancer. CDR3s include the opening cysteine and the closing phenylalanine or tryptophan. Fields, in order: CDR3 DNA, CDR3 protein, V gene, clone size, D gene, J gene. D genes are given only for firm matches. Clone size is shown for a subset of rows, as once, few, many or a class of expanded clone.

cdr3_nt: TGTGCCAGCAGTCCTAGAGATACGCAGTATTTT
cdr3_aa: CASSPRDTQYF
v_call: TRBV6-1
clone_size: -
d_call: -
j_call: TRBJ2-3

cdr3_nt: TGTGCCAGCAGTTTACTAGGGGACACAGAAGGCTATGGCTACACCTTC
cdr3_aa: CASSLLGDTEGYGYTF
v_call: TRBV28
clone_size: few
d_call: -
j_call: TRBJ1-2

cdr3_nt: TGTGCCTGGAGTGTTCCGGCCAAAAACATTCAGTACTTC
cdr3_aa: CAWSVPAKNIQYF
v_call: TRBV30
clone_size: -
d_call: -
j_call: TRBJ2-4

cdr3_nt: TGCAGCGTCCCCAGGGGGCCCCGTGGGAGTGAAGCTTTCTTT
cdr3_aa: CSVPRGPRGSEAFF
v_call: TRBV29-1
clone_size: -
d_call: TRBD1
j_call: TRBJ1-1

cdr3_nt: TGTGCCAGCAGTTCCTCCGGGACTATCGAGCAGTACTTC
cdr3_aa: CASSSSGTIEQYF
v_call: TRBV28
clone_size: -
d_call: TRBD2
j_call: TRBJ2-7

cdr3_nt: TGTGCCAGCAGTGAAAGGGGGGCGCGGATCTATGGCTACACCTTC
cdr3_aa: CASSERGARIYGYTF
v_call: TRBV6-1
clone_size: -
d_call: -
j_call: TRBJ1-2

cdr3_nt: TGCGCCAGCAGCTTCACAGGGGCCAACTCCTACGAGCAGTACTTC
cdr3_aa: CASSFTGANSYEQYF
v_call: TRBV5-1
clone_size: -
d_call: TRBD1
j_call: TRBJ2-7

cdr3_nt: TGCGCCAGCAGCTTGTCCGCAGGGTCTAACTATGGCTACACCTTC
cdr3_aa: CASSLSAGSNYGYTF
v_call: TRBV5-1
clone_size: -
d_call: -
j_call: TRBJ1-2

cdr3_nt: TGTGCCAGCAGCTACGGTGGATGGGCTGCTCAGCCCCAGCATTTT
cdr3_aa: CASSYGGWAAQPQHF
v_call: TRBV5-6
clone_size: -
d_call: -
j_call: TRBJ1-5

cdr3_nt: TGCGCCAGCAGCCACCCGGGACTAGCGGGAGGGCCGGACTCCTACGAGCAGTACTTC
cdr3_aa: CASSHPGLAGGPDSYEQYF
v_call: TRBV4-1
clone_size: -
d_call: TRBD2
j_call: TRBJ2-7

cdr3_nt: TGTGCCAGCAGTTTGGGAAGGGTTCCCATTCAGTACTTC
cdr3_aa: CASSLGRVPIQYF
v_call: TRBV28
clone_size: few
d_call: -
j_call: TRBJ2-4

cdr3_nt: TGCGCCAGCAGCCCTGAACAGGGGGCGAGAACTGAAGCTTTCTTT
cdr3_aa: CASSPEQGARTEAFF
v_call: TRBV5-1
clone_size: -
d_call: TRBD1
j_call: TRBJ1-1

cdr3_nt: TGTGCCAGCAGCCCTAGCGGGAGACGGCGGGATGAGCAGTTCTTC
cdr3_aa: CASSPSGRRRDEQFF
v_call: TRBV11-2
clone_size: -
d_call: TRBD2
j_call: TRBJ2-1

cdr3_nt: TGTGCCAGCAGCGTAGTGGCTAGCGGGTTCGGTGAGCAGTTCTTC
cdr3_aa: CASSVVASGFGEQFF
v_call: TRBV9
clone_size: -
d_call: TRBD2
j_call: TRBJ2-1

cdr3_nt: TGTGCCAGCAGCTTGGGAGCCGGGACAGTATACAATGAGCAGTTCTTC
cdr3_aa: CASSLGAGTVYNEQFF
v_call: TRBV5-4
clone_size: -
d_call: TRBD1
j_call: TRBJ2-1

cdr3_nt: TGTGCCAGCAGTGAAAAGTGGGGAGGAAACACCATATATTTT
cdr3_aa: CASSEKWGGNTIYF
v_call: TRBV25-1
clone_size: few
d_call: -
j_call: TRBJ1-3

cdr3_nt: TGTGCCAGCAGCTTAGAGACTAGCGCTCCTAGAGTGGAGACCCAGTACTTC
cdr3_aa: CASSLETSAPRVETQYF
v_call: TRBV11-2
clone_size: -
d_call: TRBD2
j_call: TRBJ2-5

cdr3_nt: TGTGCCAGCAACTGGGCAGGGGAGAGGGAGCAGTACTTC
cdr3_aa: CASNWAGEREQYF
v_call: TRBV5-6
clone_size: -
d_call: -
j_call: TRBJ2-7

cdr3_nt: TGTGCCAGCAGTTTACTAGGGGTTGAGACAGATACGCAGTATTTT
cdr3_aa: CASSLLGVETDTQYF
v_call: TRBV6-6
clone_size: -
d_call: -
j_call: TRBJ2-3

cdr3_nt: TGTGCAAGTCGCTTAGATCGACGGGACGGGGTCTACGAGCAGTACTTC
cdr3_aa: CASRLDRRDGVYEQYF
v_call: TRBV12-2
clone_size: few
d_call: -
j_call: TRBJ2-7

cdr3_nt: TGCGCCAGCAGCCAAGTGGCGGGAGTTTCCGAGCAGTACTTC
cdr3_aa: CASSQVAGVSEQYF
v_call: TRBV4-1
clone_size: -
d_call: TRBD2
j_call: TRBJ2-7

cdr3_nt: TGTGCCACCAGCAGAAGACAGGGGCCAGAGACCCAGTACTTC
cdr3_aa: CATSRRQGPETQYF
v_call: TRBV15
clone_size: few
d_call: TRBD1
j_call: TRBJ2-5

cdr3_nt: TGCGCCAGCAGATCAGGGGGAGGCCAGCCCCAGCATTTT
cdr3_aa: CASRSGGGQPQHF
v_call: TRBV10-2
clone_size: -
d_call: TRBD1
j_call: TRBJ1-5

cdr3_nt: TGCGCCAGCAGCTTGGCCGGAACCTCCTACGAGCAGTACTTC
cdr3_aa: CASSLAGTSYEQYF
v_call: TRBV5-1
clone_size: once
d_call: -
j_call: TRBJ2-7

cdr3_nt: TGCGCCAGCAGCCAAGATGGGAGGGGAGGGCAGCCCCAGCATTTT
cdr3_aa: CASSQDGRGGQPQHF
v_call: TRBV4-1
clone_size: -
d_call: -
j_call: TRBJ1-5

cdr3_nt: TGTGCCACCGCACGTACGACAGGGTACCAAGAGACCCAGTACTTC
cdr3_aa: CATARTTGYQETQYF
v_call: TRBV2
clone_size: -
d_call: TRBD1
j_call: TRBJ2-5